A selection of T cell receptor beta chains follows, all from one sample in a study of T-cell memory formation after mild COVID-19. MiXCR, run by TCRdb on the 5' RACE reads, gives a single entry per CDR3 protein. The table lists some 110,000 distinct CDR3 sequences, about an eighth of them singletons. Material: PBMCs or a T cell subset sorted from them (not recorded which). The source of these receptors is an adult woman who had mild COVID-19 (a few samples of this study predate the infection). Cell type and time point are not known. Both conserved end residues are part of each CDR3. Fields, in order: J gene, V gene, CDR3 protein.

TRBJ2-3	TRBV27	CASSRGLAGGGSTDTQYF
TRBJ2-3	TRBV28	CASSFSRTMTDTQYF
TRBJ2-7	TRBV20-1	CSARVNAGRHLYEQYF
TRBJ2-7	TRBV5-1	CASSSGTGFYEQYF
TRBJ2-6	TRBV12-3/TRBV12-4	CASSLALMWSGANVLTF
TRBJ1-1	TRBV27	CASIGRGVNTEAFF
TRBJ2-5	TRBV4-1	CASSPTVIQETQYF
TRBJ1-2	TRBV6-2/TRBV6-3	CASARVLNYGYTF
TRBJ2-7	TRBV11-2	CASSFVRIAGVYEQYF
TRBJ2-4	TRBV12-3/TRBV12-4	CASGSGGGENIQYF
TRBJ2-5	TRBV6-2/TRBV6-3	CASREWTGPYQETQYF
TRBJ2-1	TRBV10-3	CAISWTGLAGVNNEQFF
TRBJ2-3	TRBV21-1	CASSPLRGWPSTDTQYF
TRBJ2-1	TRBV12-3/TRBV12-4	CASSLNEQFF
TRBJ1-1	TRBV11-2	CASSPRVWTEAFF
TRBJ1-2	TRBV5-1	CASSPAGQAFLAHYGYTF
TRBJ2-5	TRBV12-3/TRBV12-4	CASSFNSAETQYF
TRBJ2-7	TRBV5-1	CASSLGDTTYEQYF
TRBJ2-3	TRBV5-4	CASSFRGSSADTQYF
TRBJ2-3	TRBV24-1	CATSDPPAWQGTDTQYF
TRBJ2-2	TRBV7-9	CASSSPLGQGSTGELFF
TRBJ2-7	TRBV7-9	CASSPPPLAGRDEQYF
TRBJ2-7	TRBV27	CASTPGQGPYEQYF
TRBJ2-3	TRBV21-1	CATQASAPPSSQYF
TRBJ2-7	TRBV29-1	CSVFPAGEGRSYEQYF
TRBJ2-3	TRBV4-1	CASSLPRVGVTDTQYF
TRBJ2-5	TRBV12-3/TRBV12-4	CASSAGTGNSETQYF
TRBJ2-1	TRBV3-1	CASSQVQGANYNEQFF
TRBJ1-2	TRBV4-1	CASSQLSPEDGYTF
TRBJ2-1	TRBV5-1	CASSPLPRGSYNEQFF
TRBJ2-5	TRBV27	CASSGTYYQETQYF
TRBJ2-3	TRBV5-1	CASSLVVAGGISDTQYF
TRBJ2-1	TRBV7-3	CASSFWASSYNEQFF
TRBJ1-5	TRBV24-1	CATSDLNSNQPQHF
TRBJ2-2	TRBV28	CASSYITGELFF
TRBJ2-3	TRBV12-3/TRBV12-4	CASSPHGGADTQYF
TRBJ2-2	TRBV19	CASSLGLAGGPATGELFF
TRBJ2-1	TRBV3-1	CASSPHPGTSGHNEQFF
TRBJ2-7	TRBV15	CATSREPRYEQYF
TRBJ2-7	TRBV28	CASTPHGGLTYEQYF
TRBJ2-3	TRBV12-3/TRBV12-4	CASSPRTSGLPDTQYF